This is a list of T cell receptor beta chains from one sample in a study of lymphopenia after photon versus proton radiotherapy. Sequencing was performed with immunoSEQ multiplex PCR; in TCRdb, only in-frame clones are kept and a portion is missing. The sample comprises approximately 80,000 clones, 65% to 85% of which are singletons, and over 1.1% rests with the top ten. Sequences were derived from peripheral blood, sampled from a patient treated with proton-based radiotherapy. The receptors originated from a man in his sixties with pancreatic cancer. Each CDR3 is given with its conserved first and last residue. Fields, in order: V gene, D gene, J gene, clone size, CDR3 DNA, CDR3 protein. A D gene is named only where the DNA matches it firmly. Size tells how often a clone was seen (once, few, many) or the class of an expanded clone, and some rows leave it out.

>TRBV29-1|.|TRBJ2-3|.
TGCAGCGTCAGCAAGGCAGATACGCAGTATTTT
CSVSKADTQYF
>TRBV20-1|.|TRBJ2-1|.
TGCAGTGCTAGACAGAACAATGAGCAGTTCTTC
CSARQNNEQFF
>TRBV30|.|TRBJ2-2|.
TGTGCCTGGGGGACATCTTACACCGGGGAGCTGTTTTTT
CAWGTSYTGELFF
>TRBV7-9|.|TRBJ2-3|.
TGTGCCAGCAGCCCCCCGGGGTCCTCCACAGATACGCAGTATTTT
CASSPPGSSTDTQYF
>TRBV28|.|TRBJ2-7|few
TGTGCCAGCAGAGAGCCATATAGCGGTACACCCTACGAGCAGTACTTC
CASREPYSGTPYEQYF
>TRBV7-3|.|TRBJ2-7|few
TGTGCCAGCAGCTTGGCCCGGAACGAGCAGTACTTC
CASSLARNEQYF
>TRBV7-2|.|TRBJ1-5|.
TGTGCCAGCAGCACCAGTAGCAATCAGCCCCAGCATTTT
CASSTSSNQPQHF
>TRBV7-6|.|TRBJ2-2|once
TGTGCCAGCAGCTTAGCCGAGCATTCGGGAGGGGAGCTGTTTTTT
CASSLAEHSGGELFF
>TRBV30|TRBD2|TRBJ2-1|.
TGTGCCTGGAGTTTGACTAGCGGCTCCTACAATGAGCAGTTCTTC
CAWSLTSGSYNEQFF
>TRBV6-5|.|TRBJ2-5|.
TGTGCCAGCAGTTACACTCTAGCCGAGACCCAGTACTTC
CASSYTLAETQYF
>TRBV5-1|.|TRBJ1-1|.
TGCGCCAGCAGCTTGGTGCAGAGAGAGAACACTGAAGCTTTCTTT
CASSLVQRENTEAFF
>TRBV15|.|TRBJ2-2|.
TGTGCCACCAGCAGAGATCAAGCAGGGACGAACACCGGGGAGCTGTTTTTT
CATSRDQAGTNTGELFF
>TRBV11-3|.|TRBJ2-1|few
TGTGCCAGCAGCTTCCCCTGGGGGGGCGGGGAGCAGTTCTTC
CASSFPWGGGEQFF
>TRBV7-2|.|TRBJ2-7|.
TGTGCCAGCAGCTTAGTTCGCCACGAGCAGTACTTC
CASSLVRHEQYF
>TRBV7-2|.|TRBJ2-4|.
TGTGCCAGCGGAGATGGGCCAAACATTCAGTACTTC
CASGDGPNIQYF
>TRBV11-2|.|TRBJ2-7|once
TGTGCCAGCAGTTCCCTGTTCCGTGGGGGCGAGCAGTACTTC
CASSSLFRGGEQYF
>TRBV27|TRBD1|TRBJ1-1|.
TGTGCCAGCAGTTCTCCGCAGGGGGCTAATGAAGCTTTCTTT
CASSSPQGANEAFF
>TRBV7-9|.|TRBJ2-5|.
TGTGCCAGCAGTCAGAGTGAGACCCAGTACTTC
CASSQSETQYF
>TRBV7-2|.|TRBJ1-1|few
TGTGCCAGCAGCTTAGACAGAGCCGAAGCTTTCTTT
CASSLDRAEAFF
>TRBV6-4|.|TRBJ2-1|.
TGTGCCAGCAGGTCCGGGGCTAAGAGCAGTTTCTTC
CASRSGAKSSFF
>TRBV5-1|.|TRBJ2-5|.
TGCGCCACCTCTTATAGCGGAGGCGGGGAGACCCAGTACTTC
CATSYSGGGETQYF
>TRBV7-8|.|TRBJ2-3|.
TGTGCCAGCAGCTTAGGATTAGGCACTAGCACAGATACGCAGTATTTT
CASSLGLGTSTDTQYF
>TRBV28|.|TRBJ2-4|.
TGTGCCAGCAGTTTAAATGGGCTAGCGAAAGACATTCAGTACTTC
CASSLNGLAKDIQYF
>TRBV5-1|.|TRBJ2-1|.
TGCGCCAGCAGCTTGACTTGGTTAAGCGATGAGCAGTTCTTC
CASSLTWLSDEQFF
>TRBV5-1|TRBD2|TRBJ2-3|.
TGCGCCAGCAGTTCGACTAGCGGGTTCACAGATACGCAGTATTTT
CASSSTSGFTDTQYF
>TRBV5-1|.|TRBJ2-7|.
TGCGCCAGCAGCCTGGGGGGAGGACAGACCTACGAGCAGTACTTC
CASSLGGGQTYEQYF
>TRBV5-4|.|TRBJ2-3|.
TGTGCCAGCAGCCGGAGCGGAGCTAGCACAGATACGCAGTATTTT
CASSRSGASTDTQYF
>TRBV2|.|TRBJ1-5|.
TGTGCCAGCAGTGCGTACCCCCGGGTTCGCAATCAGCCCCAGCATTTT
CASSAYPRVRNQPQHF
>TRBV11-2|TRBD2|TRBJ2-2|.
TGTGCCAGCAGCTTAGTTGCCGGGAGGGGAGGGGAGCTGTTTTTT
CASSLVAGRGGELFF
>TRBV5-1|.|TRBJ2-2|.
TGCGCCAGCAGCACCGGACAGAGCACCGGGGAGCTGTTTTTT
CASSTGQSTGELFF
>TRBV29-1|TRBD1|TRBJ2-5|once
TGCAGCGCTGATAGGGGGCCCGAGACCCAGTACTTC
CSADRGPETQYF
>TRBV30|.|TRBJ1-1|.
TGTGCCTGGAGTGTTAAGGGCACTGAAGCTTTCTTT
CAWSVKGTEAFF
>TRBV11-2|TRBD1|TRBJ1-2|.
TGTGCCAGCAGCTTAGGAATGGGACAGAGTTTTGGATATGGCTACACCTTC
CASSLGMGQSFGYGYTF
>TRBV4-1|TRBD2|TRBJ2-7|once
TGCGCCAGCAGCCAAGACCCAGCGGGGAACTACGAGCAGTACTTC
CASSQDPAGNYEQYF
>TRBV28|TRBD1|TRBJ2-7|.
TGTGCCAGCAGTCCCCGTGGACAGGCACGGGACTACGAGCAGTACTTC
CASSPRGQARDYEQYF
>TRBV18|.|TRBJ2-5|.
TGTGCCACCGCCCAGGTCCCTAGATACCAAGAGACCCAGTACTTC
CATAQVPRYQETQYF
>TRBV2|TRBD2|TRBJ2-1|once
TGTGCCAGCTCGGGACTAGCGGTGAACAATGAGCAGTTCTTC
CASSGLAVNNEQFF
>TRBV27|TRBD1|TRBJ1-2|few
TGTGCCAGCAGTCCTGACAGGGGGCGCGTCTATGGCTACACCTTC
CASSPDRGRVYGYTF
>TRBV7-2|.|TRBJ2-7|.
TGTGCCAGCAGCCCCCTTCGGGGGTTGGGCTACGAGCAGTACTTC
CASSPLRGLGYEQYF
>TRBV19|TRBD1|TRBJ2-2|.
TGTGCCAGTAGTGGGACAGGCACCGGGGAGCTGTTTTTT
CASSGTGTGELFF
>TRBV13|.|TRBJ2-1|.
TGTGCCAGCTCCCCGGCTCTGACTGAGACAATGGGGCAGTTCTTC
CASSPALTETMGQFF